The 16 T cell receptor beta chains listed next were all sequenced from one sample in a study of CXCR3 chemokines and chemotherapy response in bladder cancer. TCRdb fed the PCR reads into MiXCR, producing one record per CDR3 protein. The sample yields approximately 13,000 distinct CDR3 sequences, over 10% seen once. Specimen collection occurred from a patient whose treatment included neoadjuvant chemotherapy. The receptors derive from a human donor with bladder cancer that did not respond to neoadjuvant chemotherapy.

In this sample, this clonotype turned up many times. The gene calls are TRBV18 and TRBJ2-6; D not certain. Trimming cost V 5 bases and J 6 bases, with 8 bases left between them. CDR3 length: 13 residues. In germline, CDR1 is KGHSH, CDR2 LQKENI. The CDR3 DNA sequence: TGTGCCAGCTCAAGACTTGTGGCCAACGTCCTGACTTTC. Protein product: CASSRLVANVLTF.

This clonotype was counted between two and nine times. The chain uses TRBV18 and TRBJ1-5; D is uncertain. The CDR3 sequence is 14 residues long. Germline lookup yields CDR1 KGHSH and CDR2 LQKENI. Trimming pared 3 bases from V and 4 bases from J, leaving 10 bases between. CDR3 sequence: CASSPDLGNQPQHF. CDR3 nucleotide sequence: TGTGCCAGCTCACCGGACTTAGGAAATCAGCCCCAGCATTTT.

This clonotype has only a few counts. V usage is TRBV14 and J usage is TRBJ2-5; D possibly corresponds to TRBD1 (6 bases). The CDR3 length is 14 residues. Germline V gene data show CDR1 as SGHDN and CDR2 as FVKESK. V lost 5 bases to trimming and J lost 2 bases, with 12 bases between them. The CDR3, as DNA: TGTGCCAGCAGCTACGACAGGACGCAAGAGACCCAGTACTTC. It codes for CASSYDRTQETQYF.

This clonotype has a count of ten or more. Written as DNA, the CDR3 is TGTGCCAGCAGGGATAGAGCGGGAGGGCGGACAGATACGCAGTATTTT. Translating it yields CASRDRAGGRTDTQYF. The V and J genes are TRBV6-5 and TRBJ2-3; 10 positions agree with TRBD2. The J segment lost 3 bases and the V segment lost 6 bases, leaving 9 bases of the junction unmatched. CDR1 and CDR2 (germline): MNHEY, SVGAGI. This CDR3 is built from 16 residues.

This clonotype is labeled medium-sized. This chain joins TRBV6-1 and TRBJ2-1; TRBD1 or TRBD2 may be the D gene (5 bases each). The germline V and J ends were trimmed by 3 bases and 4 bases, with 7 bases remaining between them. CDR1 is MNHNS and CDR2 is SASEGT in the germline V gene. This CDR3 spans 13 amino acids. The CDR3 reads CASSEGRYNEQFF. In DNA, the CDR3 is TGTGCCAGCAGTGAGGGACGTTACAATGAGCAGTTCTTC.

By share, this clonotype ranks as medium-sized. The V call is TRBV29-1, the J call TRBJ1-2, with TRBD1 matching over 8 bases. The germline gives CDR1 SQVTM, CDR2 ANQGSEA. The CDR3 extends over 13 amino acids. The junction had 4 bases not matched to a gene; V was cut back by 7 bases and J by 0 bases. This chain's CDR3 is CSAGTGANYGYTF. The CDR3 DNA reads as TGCAGCGCAGGGACAGGAGCTAACTATGGCTACACCTTC.

This clonotype was observed a handful of times. The V and J genes are TRBV6-5 and TRBJ2-7; 8 nucleotides agree with TRBD2. Per germline, CDR1 MNHEY and CDR2 SVGAGI. CDR3 length: 14 residues. V lost 6 bases and J lost 4; bases outside the gene matches: 8. CDR3 nucleotides: TGTGCCAGCAGCGTACTTAGCGGGACTTACGAGCAGTACTTC. Translating gives CASSVLSGTYEQYF.

This clonotype was seen many times. The chain carries TRBV19 and TRBJ1-6; the D gene is possibly TRBD1 (5 bases). V gave up 10 bases and J gave up 11 bases, with 18 bases separating them. Germline V CDR1 and CDR2: LNHDA, SQIVND (reference sequence). The CDR3 runs 13 residues. For the CDR3, the DNA is TGTGCCACCGCCGGGACGGCATTAACACCCCTCCACTTT. It encodes CATAGTALTPLHF.

Many counts were recorded for this clonotype. The gene calls are TRBV7-2 and TRBJ1-2; D call uncertain. Trimming pared 1 base from V and 2 bases from J, leaving 8 bases between. The CDR3 spans 14 residues. Germline CDR1 is SGHTA and CDR2 is FQGNSA. As DNA, the CDR3 is TGTGCCAGCAGCTTAGAATTTTGGAACTATGGCTACACCTTC. Translation gives CASSLEFWNYGYTF.

This clonotype was seen repeatedly, ten times or more. This CDR3 is CASSSGGRGYTF. DNA of the CDR3: TGTGCCAGCAGCTCAGGGGGGAGAGGCTACACCTTC. This sequence joins TRBV7-2 and TRBJ1-2, with 7 bases matching TRBD1. Germline V gives CDR1 SGHTA, CDR2 FQGNSA. V dropped 4 bases and J dropped 8; count of bases not matched to a gene: 4. The CDR3 spans 12 residues.

This clonotype was observed at least ten times. This chain links TRBV6-6 with TRBJ2-7; TRBD2 matches 8 bases. This CDR3 contains 14 residues. The ends lost 5 bases at V and 4 bases at J; junction bases unmatched: 7. CDR1 is MNHNY, CDR2 SVGAGI, per germline (reference sequence). As DNA, the CDR3 is TGTGCCAGCAGTCGGGAGCGGGAGAGGTACGAGCAGTACTTC. Amino acids: CASSRERERYEQYF.

This clonotype occurred many times. V gene TRBV29-1 combines with J gene TRBJ2-7; D gene unclear. CDR3 length equals 13 residues. V lost 5 bases, J lost 3 bases, and 14 bases lay in between. Germline V gene sequence: CDR1 SQVTM, CDR2 ANQGSEA. Written as DNA, the CDR3 is TGCAGCGTTCGTTATAAACAGTACTACGAGCAGTACTTC. It specifies CSVRYKQYYEQYF.

This clonotype is medium-sized (0.01 to 0.1%). The J gene is TRBJ2-7, the V gene TRBV6-1, with a weak D call TRBD1 (6 bases). The V and J ends lost 8 bases and 4 bases respectively, with 15 bases between them. CDR1 MNHNS and CDR2 SASEGT come from the germline V gene. This CDR3 has 13 residues. The chain's CDR3 is CASQTGDLYEQYF. The CDR3 DNA follows: TGTGCCAGCCAGACAGGCGATCTTTACGAGCAGTACTTC.

This clonotype was detected many times. The chain recombines TRBV6-1 with TRBJ1-1; TRBD1 might be the D (6 bases). The germline V gene encodes CDR1 MNHNS and CDR2 SASEGT. The CDR3 is made up of 14 amino acids. Trimming left V 5 bases short and J 1 base short, with 11 bases between. The CDR3 sequence is CASSYEQGNTEAFF. The DNA of the CDR3 is TGTGCCAGCAGTTATGAACAGGGGAACACTGAAGCTTTCTTT.

The sample holds many counts of this clonotype. In DNA form, the CDR3 reads TGTGCCAGCAGAGTTCGGGGGACAGGGGATGAAAAACTGTTTTTT. Translating gives CASRVRGTGDEKLFF. The chain links TRBV6-2 or TRBV6-3 to TRBJ1-4; 10 nucleotides agree with TRBD1. J gave up 6 bases and V 6 bases, and 7 bases lay outside the gene matches. The CDR3 contains 15 residues. Per germline, CDR1 MNHEY and CDR2 SVGEGT.

The J gene is TRBJ1-3, the V gene TRBV29-1; TRBD1 matches at 9 bases. The CDR3 is 12 amino acids. V lost 7 bases to trimming and J lost 9 bases; unmatched junction nucleotides: 7. The V gene's germline CDR1 is SQVTM and CDR2 ANQGSEA. The CDR3 region has the DNA TGCAGCGGCCGGGACAGGGAAGGCACCATATATTTT. Protein sequence: CSGRDREGTIYF. Supplemented by reference TRBV29-1 and TRBJ1-3, the full variable domain reads SAVISQKPSRDICQRGTSLTIQCQVDSQVTMMFWYRQQPGQSLTLIATANQGSEATYESGFVIDKFPISRPNLTFSTLTVSNMSPEDSSIYLCSGRDREGTIYFGEGSWLTVV.